This TCR beta chain was found in a study of T-cell memory formation after mild COVID-19. Findings and caveats of the study: Contracting CD8+ clones were enriched in EMRA, CD4+ mainly in CM and EM. From day 15 to 85, contracting clones were balanced between CD4 and CD8, whereas later expanders leaned toward CD4+. Memory from before infection featured some responding clones, which suggests cross-reactive memory joined. For second-wave clones that peaked at day 37, SARS-CoV-2 specificity went unverified.

In its sample, this clonotype was seen a few times. Its antigen is unknown. The V and J ends lost 3 bases and 4 bases, in that order; junction bases with no gene match: 11. The germline V gene has CDR1 SGHTA and CDR2 FQGNSA. This CDR3 contains 16 residues. TCRdb independently ran MiXCR on the 5' RACE reads; one entry per CDR3 protein. The sample holds about 170,000 distinct CDR3 sequences, 10% to 15% seen once. V gene TRBV7-2 combines with J gene TRBJ2-7; 8 bases align to TRBD2. This receptor was obtained from a young man who had mild COVID-19 (a few samples of this study predate the infection). Cell type and time point are not known. What was sequenced was PBMCs or a T cell subset sorted from them (not recorded which). The CDR3 is CASSFGSGESFYEQYF. The CDR3 nucleotides read TGTGCCAGCAGCTTTGGTAGCGGGGAATCGTTTTACGAGCAGTACTTC.